This is a list of T cell receptor beta chains from one sample in a study of blood T cell repertoires in COVID-19. Clones were read by immunoSEQ multiplex PCR, and TCRdb kept only the in-frame ones, dropping some. The table shows about 300,000 clones, with about four fifths occurring only once. The sample was peripheral blood. The source of these receptors is a woman aged 45-60 years who had recovered from COVID-19. Each CDR3 is given with its conserved first and last residue. The D gene is left open where the match is weak. Size tells how often a clone was seen (once, few, many) or the class of an expanded clone, and some rows leave it out.

cdr3_nt cdr3_aa v_call d_call j_call clone_size
TGTGCCAGCAGTTTAAACGAGTGGTCTCCAGCTTTCTTT CASSLNEWSPAFF TRBV12-3/TRBV12-4 . TRBJ1-1 few
TGTGCCTCAAAGGAGACAGGTTCAAGAGAGTTCTTC CASKETGSREFF TRBV19 . TRBJ2-1 .
TGTGCCAGCAGCCCCTGGACAGGGGGCGAGGAAAAACTGTTTTTT CASSPWTGGEEKLFF TRBV3-1/TRBV3-2 TRBD1 TRBJ1-4 once
TGTGCCAGCAGCCGGACTAGCGGGGTTAGAGATACGCAGTATTTT CASSRTSGVRDTQYF TRBV27 TRBD2 TRBJ2-3 .
TGTGCCAGCAGCTTAGTTGGCCAGGGGCTACACAATGAGCAGTTCTTC CASSLVGQGLHNEQFF TRBV11-3 . TRBJ2-1 .
TGTGCCAGCAGCCGGGACTTGGCTAGCACAGATACGCAGTATTTT CASSRDLASTDTQYF TRBV5-6 . TRBJ2-3 .
TGCAGCGTCGCGACAGTCCAAGAGACCCAGTACTTC CSVATVQETQYF TRBV29-1 . TRBJ2-5 .
TGTGCCAGCAGCTTAGGTATTAAGGGGGGACAGAGCTACGAGCAGTACTTC CASSLGIKGGQSYEQYF TRBV7-8 . TRBJ2-7 .
TGTGCCAGCAGCAAAGCGAGGGGTCGTTTTTTACCCGGGACAGCCAACCTCACAGATACGCAGTATTTT CASSKARGRFLPGTANLTDTQYF TRBV21-1 . TRBJ2-3 .
TGTGCCAGCAGGCTCAAACCCGGACTAGCGGGAGACACCGGGGAGCTGTTTTTT CASRLKPGLAGDTGELFF TRBV28 TRBD2 TRBJ2-2 .
TGTGCCAGCAGTGACTCGACCAGGGATGATTCACCCCTCCACTTT CASSDSTRDDSPLHF TRBV6-4 . TRBJ1-6 .
TGCGCCAGCAGCCCCTGGACAGGGAGTGAAAAACTGTTTTTT CASSPWTGSEKLFF TRBV5-1 TRBD1 TRBJ1-4 .
TGTGCCAGCAGTGACCGGACAGGGGGTTTCTATGGCTACACCTTC CASSDRTGGFYGYTF TRBV6-2/TRBV6-3 TRBD1 TRBJ1-2 .
TGTGCCAGCAGTTCGTACGGCGGAGCTTTCTTT CASSSYGGAFF TRBV6-2/TRBV6-3 . TRBJ1-1 many
TGTGCCAGCAGCTTGGGTGTGACAGTGAACACTGAAGCTTTCTTT CASSLGVTVNTEAFF TRBV7-8 . TRBJ1-1 .
TGTGCCAGCAGCTTAGGGCCGGGGACAGCCCGCTCCTACGAGCAGTACTTC CASSLGPGTARSYEQYF TRBV7-2 TRBD1 TRBJ2-7 once
TGTGCCAGCAGCCGCCTTGGCTTTAACCGGGGCAATCAGCCCCAGCATTTT CASSRLGFNRGNQPQHF TRBV6-2/TRBV6-3 . TRBJ1-5 once
TGCGCCAGCAGCGGGGGGACTAGCGGCTACGAGCAGTACTTC CASSGGTSGYEQYF TRBV5-1 TRBD2 TRBJ2-7 .
TGTGCCAGCAGCTTATTTCGGGGGAACACTGAAGCTTTCTTT CASSLFRGNTEAFF TRBV7-3 . TRBJ1-1 .
TGTGCCAGCAGCTTGGACAGAGTGAACACTGAAGCTTTCTTT CASSLDRVNTEAFF TRBV5-5 . TRBJ1-1 .
TGTGCCAGTAGCCCGACAGGGGATCGAGCCAAAAACATTCAGTACTTC CASSPTGDRAKNIQYF TRBV19 TRBD1 TRBJ2-4 .
TGCAGCGTTTTGGGCAGGGGGCGAAGCGGGGAGCTGTTTTTT CSVLGRGRSGELFF TRBV29-1 TRBD1 TRBJ2-2 .
TGTGCCAGCAGTTTATCACCAGGCTCCTTTTATGGCTACACCTTC CASSLSPGSFYGYTF TRBV27 . TRBJ1-2 .
TGCGCCAGCAGCCAAGATTTCCGCCGCGGAAGAGCTCAGGGCCGGGGGGCCAACGTCCTGACTTTC CASSQDFRRGRAQGRGANVLTF TRBV4-3 . TRBJ2-6 .
TGCAGCGTCCTCACCGGGACTAGCGGTTACGAGCAGTACTTC CSVLTGTSGYEQYF TRBV29-1 TRBD2 TRBJ2-7 .
TGCAGCGTTGGGGGGCTAATTGATACGCAGTATTTT CSVGGLIDTQYF TRBV29-1 . TRBJ2-3 .
TGTGCCACGTCGACAGGGATGTTGGCAGATACGCAGTATTTT CATSTGMLADTQYF TRBV6-5 TRBD1 TRBJ2-3 .
TGTGCCAGCAGACGCCAGGGACAGGACTATGGCTACACCTTC CASRRQGQDYGYTF TRBV27 TRBD1 TRBJ1-2 .
TGTGCCAGCAGCGGAACGGTGAACACTGAAGCTTTCTTT CASSGTVNTEAFF TRBV9 . TRBJ1-1 .
TGTGCCAGCAGGACAGGGGATAGCTCCTACAATGAGCAGTTCTTC CASRTGDSSYNEQFF TRBV27 TRBD1 TRBJ2-1 .
TGTGCCAGCAGTCGGGAGGGAGGACTAGCGGGACCCTACGAGCAGTACTTC CASSREGGLAGPYEQYF TRBV5-4 TRBD2 TRBJ2-7 .
TGTGCCAGCAGTTTTTTGGACAGGGGATCCTACGAGCAGTACTTC CASSFLDRGSYEQYF TRBV27 TRBD1 TRBJ2-7 .
TGTGCCAGCAGCCTACAGACAGGGAGGGAGACCCAGTACTTC CASSLQTGRETQYF TRBV7-3 . TRBJ2-5 .
TGTGCATGGGCACAGGGGAACTATGGCTACACCTTC CAWAQGNYGYTF TRBV30 TRBD1 TRBJ1-2 .
TGCAGCGTTGGCGGGGGGGGCTCCTATACGCAGTATTTT CSVGGGGSYTQYF TRBV29-1 TRBD2 TRBJ2-3 .
TGTGCCAGCAGCCATTGGACAGGGGGCGAAGAGACCCAGTACTTC CASSHWTGGEETQYF TRBV3-1/TRBV3-2 TRBD1 TRBJ2-5 .
TGTGCCAGCACCAGGACTAGCGGGGACAATGAGCAGTTCTTC CASTRTSGDNEQFF TRBV7-9 TRBD2 TRBJ2-1 .
TGTGCCAGCAGTTATGTTGGGGCGGCGTCCTACGAGCAGTACTTC CASSYVGAASYEQYF TRBV6-5 . TRBJ2-7 .
TGTGCCAGCAGCCACGTTGGGAGTAACCCTGGCGGGCAGTATTTT CASSHVGSNPGGQYF TRBV11-2 . TRBJ2-3 .
TGTGCCAGCAGGGCCGGGGGGGGTCATCAGCCCCAGCATTTT CASRAGGGHQPQHF TRBV28 . TRBJ1-5 .
TGTGCCAGCAGTACGCCGGGTGGCTACACCTTC CASSTPGGYTF TRBV28 . TRBJ1-2 .
TGTGCCAGCAGTTACTCCGACAGGGTCAGAGGCTACACCTTC CASSYSDRVRGYTF TRBV6-5 TRBD1 TRBJ1-2 few
TGTGCCAGCAGCTTCCAGGGGGAGAACACTGAAGCTTTCTTT CASSFQGENTEAFF TRBV27 TRBD1 TRBJ1-1 .
TGTGCCAGCAGCTTACTAGCGGGGGGGTCTGAGACCCAGTACTTC CASSLLAGGSETQYF TRBV7-3 TRBD2 TRBJ2-5 .
TGCGCCAGCAGCTTGGACCGGGGAGAGACCCAGTACTTC CASSLDRGETQYF TRBV5-1 . TRBJ2-5 .